This T cell receptor (beta chain) was captured in a study of CD4 T cells in relation to SARS-CoV-2 and coronaviruses. The unexposed donors gave CD4+ T cells in about 2011-2019, prior to COVID-19. The cells were cultured for approximately ten days before CD4+ T cells were isolated. With 1 base removed from V and 7 bases from J, the gap between germline ends came to 17 bases. Germline lookup yields CDR1 SGDLS and CDR2 YYNGEE. CDR3 length: 15 residues. Sequencing was performed with immunoSEQ multiplex PCR; in TCRdb, only in-frame clones are kept and a portion is missing. The sample contains tens of thousands of clones, about three quarters of which appear only once. To note about this clone: Antigen unknown.

Sequenced sample: CD4+ T cells from PBMCs, cultured in vitro. The rearrangement joins TRBV9 to TRBJ1-2, with D possibly being TRBD1 (6 bases). The source is a human donor in good health. This chain's CDR3 is CASSVNPGHTSGYTF. The CDR3 DNA reads as TGTGCCAGCAGCGTAAATCCGGGACATACTTCTGGCTACACCTTC.